This TCR beta chain was profiled in a study of regulatory T cells in long-lasting Graves disease. Whole-study context: Patients with new Graves' disease had used antithyroid drugs below 3 months. Study-wide points: What was studied was peripheral blood only, and not thyroid tissue.

The time point here: newly diagnosed GD, antithyroid drugs for less than 3 months. Scientists built the TCR library using RNA that was extracted from PBMCs. Germline-derived CDR1 and CDR2 are LGHDT and YNNKEL (reference sequence). V lost 0 bases to trimming and J lost 0 bases, with 11 bases between them. The CDR3 is made up of 16 amino acids. This clonotype was observed many times. The antigen is unknown. The authors built TCR beta libraries using iRepertoire HTBI primers and Arm-PCR of CDR3 regions. TCRdb fed the multiplex PCR reads into MiXCR, producing one record per CDR3 protein. The table lists some 250,000 distinct CDR3 sequences, approximately 20% of them singletons. The same specimen was also included in a second study, on T cells in Graves' hyperthyroidism and ophthalmopathy. That paper states: Uncontrolled infection, other autoimmune disease, pregnancy or lactation barred patients from enrollment. Clinical symptoms, serum thyroxine and TRAb, thyroid ultrasound and orbital computed tomography together formed the diagnostic basis.

The chain uses TRBV3-1 and TRBJ1-2; a weak D match, TRBD1 (5 bases). This clonotype was obtained from a woman aged 25-40 years with Graves disease. The sample consisted of peripheral blood mononuclear cells (PBMCs), taken at new diagnosis, from a patient treated with antithyroid drugs. Here the CDR3 DNA reads TGTGCCAGCAGCCAAGATTCGGTGGGGGCTAACTATGGCTACACCTTC. Translation: CASSQDSVGANYGYTF.